Each of the 30 T cell receptor beta chains below was sequenced from the same sample in a study of PD-L1 blockade in urothelial cancer (dated by TCRdb to 2017 to 2019). The library was produced with the immunoSEQ multiplex PCR assay. TCRdb obtained this table from immuneACCESS and retained in-frame rearrangements with V and J assigned. These tables miss some clones; where compared with another copy, unresolved V genes account for less than half of the shortfall, and the remainder is unexplained. A total of 70,000 to 80,000 clones appear in this sample, just under 85% of them only once. The ten most abundant clones make up less than 8.5% of the sample. Read against the paper, the sample's time point label means: pretreatment peripheral blood. Source: PBMCs, taken around atezolizumab (anti-PD-L1) treatment. These receptors were taken from a man aged 35 to 55 with urothelial cancer.

This clone appeared a single time. The chain couples TRBV29-1 to TRBJ1-1, with 7 positions matching TRBD1. The CDR3 covers 15 residues. Germline lookup yields CDR1 SQVTM and CDR2 ANQGSEA. The V and J ends lost 4 bases and 7 bases, in that order; junction bases with no gene match: 15. The CDR3 sequence: CSVGPQWQGVIEAFF. CDR3 sequence (DNA): TGCAGCGTTGGCCCCCAGTGGCAGGGGGTGATTGAAGCTTTCTTT.

The V and J genes are TRBV29-1 and TRBJ2-1; D is ambiguous. The ends were cut back, 4 bases at V and 5 bases at J, with 3 bases in the middle. The germline V gene encodes CDR1 SQVTM and CDR2 ANQGSEA. The CDR3 is 10 amino acids. The CDR3 sequence is CSVVDNEQFF. The CDR3 nucleotides read TGCAGCGTTGTCGACAATGAGCAGTTCTTC.

This clone appeared a few times. The chain employs TRBV18 and TRBJ2-1; D not certain. The length of the CDR3 is 12 residues. V dropped 5 bases and J dropped 8 bases, with 10 bases sitting between them. Germline V lookup: CDR1 KGHSH, CDR2 LQKENI. The CDR3 DNA is TGTGCCAGCTCAAGACAAGGCGATGAGCAGTTCTTC. Protein sequence: CASSRQGDEQFF. Supplemented by reference TRBV18 and TRBJ2-1, the full variable domain reads NAGVMQNPRHLVRRRGQEARLRCSPMKGHSHVYWYRQLPEEGLKFMVYLQKENIIDESGMPKERFSAEFPKEGPSILRIQQVVRGDSAAYFCASSRQGDEQFFGPGTRLTVL.

This chain connects TRBV5-6 to TRBJ1-2; 7 bases line up with TRBD1. Germline CDR1 SGHDT, CDR2 YYEEEE. J was trimmed by 4 bases and V by 6 bases; bases with no gene match: 9. This CDR3 has 14 amino acids. The CDR3 region is CASNPTGNAYGYTF. Written as DNA, the CDR3 is TGTGCCAGCAACCCGACAGGGAATGCCTATGGCTACACCTTC.

The chain has TRBV18 and TRBJ1-5; 7 positions match TRBD1. With 6 bases clipped from V and 4 bases from J, the junction kept 9 bases outside the gene matches. In germline, CDR1 is KGHSH, CDR2 LQKENI. The CDR3 length is 15 residues. CDR3 sequence: CASSHETGRNQPQHF. The DNA of the CDR3 is TGTGCCAGCTCCCACGAGACAGGGAGGAATCAGCCCCAGCATTTT.

This clone was recorded once. The chain carries TRBV29-1 and TRBJ2-1; TRBD2 aligns across 8 bases. Germline-derived CDR1 and CDR2 are SQVTM and ANQGSEA. Losses at the gene ends were 0 bases for V and 6 bases for J; bases not matched to a gene: 10. This CDR3 has 16 residues. The CDR3 is CSVEDPGTRGFNEQFF. As DNA, the CDR3 is TGCAGCGTTGAAGATCCCGGGACTAGAGGTTTCAATGAGCAGTTCTTC.

The chain combines TRBV14 with TRBJ2-2, with 7 bases identical to TRBD2. Germline assignment: CDR1 SGHDN and CDR2 FVKESK. The CDR3 runs to 15 residues. With V trimmed by 8 bases and J by 5 bases, 11 bases remained unmatched. The CDR3 nucleotides are TGTGCCAGCGGAATCGCGGGAGAAGGTACCGGGGAGCTGTTTTTT. It translates to CASGIAGEGTGELFF.

This sequence joins TRBV2 and TRBJ1-4, with a possible D match to TRBD1 (6 bases). V was shortened by 4 bases and J by 7 bases, with 16 bases between the two germline ends. Germline CDR1 is SNHLY and CDR2 is FYNNEI. The CDR3 totals 15 residues. The CDR3 is CASSGTGSRGEKLFF. The CDR3 DNA reads as TGTGCCAGCAGTGGTACAGGGTCTCGGGGTGAAAAACTGTTTTTT. The full variable domain, its missing parts supplied by reference TRBV2 and TRBJ1-4, is EPEVTQTPSHQVTQMGQEVILRCVPISNHLYFYWYRQILGQKVEFLVSFYNNEISEKSEIFDDQFSVERPDGSNFTLKIRSTKLEDSAMYFCASSGTGSRGEKLFFGSGTQLSVL.

This sequence joins TRBV19 and TRBJ1-1; TRBD1 agrees at 7 bases. With 4 bases clipped from V and 4 bases from J, the junction kept 9 bases outside the gene matches. Germline lookup yields CDR1 LNHDA and CDR2 SQIVND (reference sequence). This CDR3 has 15 residues. The CDR3 spells CASSNVKTGATEAFF. CDR3 nucleotides: TGTGCCAGTAGTAATGTTAAAACAGGGGCCACTGAAGCTTTCTTT.

This clone appeared a few times. V usage is TRBV2 and J usage is TRBJ2-6; unclear D gene. Germline V CDR1 and CDR2: SNHLY, FYNNEI. V lost 3 bases and J 2 bases, leaving 5 bases between the germline ends. This CDR3 is built from 14 residues. The CDR3 coding sequence is TGTGCCAGCAGTGACGGTACTGGGGCCAACGTCCTGACTTTC. Translating it yields CASSDGTGANVLTF.

This chain links TRBV5-1 with TRBJ1-4, with a possible D match to TRBD1 (6 bases). CDR1 is SGHRS, CDR2 YFSETQ, per germline. This CDR3 is built from 15 residues. V was trimmed by 0 bases and J by 3 bases, leaving 9 bases between them. The CDR3 spells CASSLEGGPNEKLFF. CDR3 sequence (DNA): TGCGCCAGCAGCTTGGAGGGGGGGCCTAATGAAAAACTGTTTTTT.

This clone has a handful of counts. This chain links TRBV2 with TRBJ1-2; 7 bases map to TRBD1. V gave up 6 bases and J gave up 4 bases; unmatched junction bases: 8. CDR3 length: 14 amino acids. Germline V CDR1 and CDR2: SNHLY, FYNNEI. The CDR3 loop reads CASSLNRGRYGYTF. Here the CDR3 DNA reads TGTGCCAGCAGCCTCAACAGGGGTCGCTATGGCTACACCTTC.

The J gene is TRBJ1-2, the V gene TRBV28; possibly TRBD1 for D (5 bases). Germline CDR1 reads MDHEN; CDR2 reads SYDVKM. This CDR3 has 16 amino acids. Trimming removed 6 bases at V and 7 bases at J, with 24 bases between. In DNA, the CDR3 is TGTGCCAGCAGCCCTGCCCGGCCAGGGAGGGTTGGTGGCTACACCTTC. This translates into CASSPARPGRVGGYTF.

The chain recombines TRBV29-1 with TRBJ2-2; D gene ambiguous. This CDR3 region has 13 residues. From germline, CDR1 is SQVTM and CDR2 ANQGSEA. Trimming removed 4 bases from V and 7 bases from J, with 13 bases in between. The CDR3 sequence is CSVAQSADGELFF. For the CDR3, the DNA is TGCAGCGTTGCCCAGTCCGCGGACGGGGAGCTGTTTTTT.

This CDR3 reads CASSYLAGLQETQYF. The CDR3 coding sequence is TGTGCCAGCAGTTATCTAGCGGGGCTCCAAGAGACCCAGTACTTC. The chain links TRBV6-6 to TRBJ2-5; TRBD2 aligns across 9 bases. The ends lost 3 bases at V and 1 base at J; junction bases unmatched: 3. Germline V lookup: CDR1 MNHNY, CDR2 SVGAGI (reference sequence). This CDR3 comprises 15 residues.

This chain connects TRBV6-6 to TRBJ2-5; the match to TRBD2 covers 8 bases. The CDR3 is made up of 14 amino acids. With 2 bases clipped from V and 3 bases from J, the junction kept 2 bases outside the gene matches. Germline CDR1 MNHNY, CDR2 SVGAGI (reference sequence). CDR3 residues: CASSYAGGKETQYF. CDR3 nucleotide sequence: TGTGCCAGCAGTTACGCGGGAGGAAAAGAGACCCAGTACTTC.

The V gene is TRBV18, the J gene TRBJ2-7, with TRBD2 identical over 9 bases. Per germline, CDR1 KGHSH and CDR2 LQKENI. The CDR3 extends over 15 amino acids. Germline trimming cut 6 bases from V and 2 bases from J; bases unmatched to any gene: 8. CDR3 sequence reads: CASSHGTSIPYEQYF. The CDR3 DNA is TGTGCCAGCTCCCACGGGACTAGCATCCCCTACGAGCAGTACTTC.

The CDR3 DNA sequence: TGTGCCAGCAGCCGAGACAGCCACTATGGCTACACCTTC. Translation: CASSRDSHYGYTF. The chain links TRBV5-5 to TRBJ1-2; D is perhaps TRBD1 (5 bases). Germline-derived CDR1 and CDR2 are SGHKS and YYEKEE (reference sequence). This CDR3 has 13 residues. Trimming pared 4 bases from V and 3 bases from J, leaving 10 bases between. Full variable domain (remainder filled in from reference TRBV5-5 and TRBJ1-2): DAGVTQSPTHLIKTRGQQVTLRCSPISGHKSVSWYQQVLGQGPQFIFQYYEKEERGRGNFPDRFSARQFPNYSSELNVNALLLGDSALYLCASSRDSHYGYTFGSGTRLTVV.

The J gene is TRBJ2-7, the V gene TRBV5-1, with TRBD2 matching 7 bases. The J segment lost 3 bases and the V segment lost 0 bases, leaving 6 bases of the junction unmatched. Per germline, CDR1 SGHRS and CDR2 YFSETQ. The CDR3 consists of 15 residues. CDR3 bases: TGCGCCAGCAGCTTGGGAGCGGGGAGAGGCTACGAGCAGTACTTC. Its translation is CASSLGAGRGYEQYF.

This chain uses TRBV7-9 with TRBJ1-2; D might be TRBD1 (6 bases). V shed 2 bases and J shed 4 bases, with 14 bases lying between them. In germline, CDR1 is SEHNR, CDR2 FQNEAQ (reference sequence). This CDR3 is 15 amino acids long. The CDR3 DNA is TGTGCCAGCAGCTTAACGGGGGGGCAGGGCTATGGCTACACCTTC. It codes for CASSLTGGQGYGYTF.

J is TRBJ2-1 and V is TRBV18; 8 bases are a match to TRBD2. The V gene's germline CDR1 is KGHSH and CDR2 LQKENI. The CDR3 length is 16 residues. After removal of 2 bases from V and 7 bases from J, the junction contained 10 bases not matched to a gene. The CDR3 here is CASSPAGVAGGNEQFF. The CDR3 bases are TGTGCCAGCTCACCAGCGGGAGTGGCGGGAGGTAATGAGCAGTTCTTC.

The CDR3 DNA sequence: TGCGCCAGCAGTGTTGCAGGGCCAGGAGCTGAAGCTTTCTTT. Protein: CASSVAGPGAEAFF. The chain is built from TRBV10-2 and TRBJ1-1, with a possible D match to TRBD1 (5 bases). Germline values: CDR1 WSHSY, CDR2 SAAADI. V dropped 4 bases and J dropped 6 bases, with 15 bases sitting between them. This CDR3 contains 14 residues.

This clone was found a few times. J is TRBJ2-2 and V is TRBV27; possible D gene TRBD1, 5 bases. Looked up from germline, CDR1 is MNHEY and CDR2 is SMNVEV (reference sequence). V dropped 4 bases and J dropped 6 bases, with 9 bases sitting between them. The CDR3 is 13 residues long. This CDR3 is CASSSQGPGELFF. Written as DNA, the CDR3 is TGTGCCAGCAGTTCTCAGGGTCCCGGGGAGCTGTTTTTT.

This chain links TRBV28 with TRBJ2-7; 7 bases match TRBD2. Germline V lookup: CDR1 MDHEN, CDR2 SYDVKM. Trimming cost V 5 bases and J 0 bases; bases outside gene matches: 7. CDR3 length equals 15 residues. This CDR3 reads CASSPHAGVSYEQYF. The CDR3 DNA is TGTGCCAGCAGTCCCCATGCGGGAGTCTCCTACGAGCAGTACTTC. Combining the CDR3 with reference TRBV28 and TRBJ2-7 gives the whole variable domain DVKVTQSSRYLVKRTGEKVFLECVQDMDHENMFWYRQDPGLGLRLIYFSYDVKMKEKGDIPEGYSVSREKKERFSLILESASTNQTSMYLCASSPHAGVSYEQYFGPGTRLTVT.

With regard to this clone: This specimen includes other DNA sequences encoding the same CDR3. The chain joins TRBV18 to TRBJ2-7; D unresolved. V was trimmed by 0 bases and J by 4 bases, leaving 7 bases between them. This CDR3 region has 13 residues. Germline-derived CDR1 and CDR2 are KGHSH and LQKENI. The CDR3 protein is CASSPPSRYEQYF. DNA for the CDR3: TGTGCCAGCTCACCACCATCCCGTTACGAGCAGTACTTC.

This clone is a singleton in its sample. The chain is built from TRBV7-9 and TRBJ2-1, with 10 bases matching TRBD1. Trimming took 2 bases from V and 5 from J; bases not matched to a gene: 3. The germline V gene encodes CDR1 SEHNR and CDR2 FQNEAQ (reference sequence). The CDR3 consists of 15 residues. CDR3 bases: TGTGCCAGCAGCTTATACGGGACAGGGGACAATGAGCAGTTCTTC. Translating gives CASSLYGTGDNEQFF.

This rearrangement joins TRBV6-5 to TRBJ1-3, with D perhaps TRBD1 (5 bases). The V gene's germline CDR1 is MNHEY and CDR2 SVGAGI. CDR3 length equals 14 residues. V lost 5 bases and J 0 bases, leaving 8 bases between the germline ends. CDR3 in amino acids: CASSQGSSGNTIYF. The CDR3 DNA follows: TGTGCCAGCAGTCAGGGTAGCTCTGGAAACACCATATATTTT.

The chain carries TRBV29-1 and TRBJ1-1; D is uncertain. V was trimmed by 3 bases and J by 6 bases, leaving 17 bases between them. Germline CDR1 and CDR2: SQVTM and ANQGSEA. The CDR3 loop spans 14 amino acids. This chain's CDR3 is CSVDRAGSGSEAFF. The CDR3 DNA reads TGCAGCGTTGATCGCGCTGGGTCAGGTTCTGAAGCTTTCTTT.

This chain connects TRBV28 to TRBJ1-3; 9 positions agree with TRBD1. With V trimmed by 1 base and J by 4 bases, 5 bases remained unmatched. The germline CDR1 and CDR2 sequences are MDHEN and SYDVKM. CDR3 length: 16 amino acids. The chain's CDR3 is CASSLYLGQGGNTIYF. CDR3 DNA: TGTGCCAGCAGTTTATACCTGGGACAGGGAGGAAACACCATATATTTT.

This clone was counted a few times. The chain carries TRBV5-1 and TRBJ2-1, with 8 positions matching TRBD2. The length of the CDR3 is 17 residues. With V trimmed by 4 bases and J by 0 bases, 9 bases remained unmatched. Germline loops: CDR1 SGHRS, CDR2 YFSETQ. The DNA for the CDR3 is TGCGCCAGCAGCCTACTAAGCGGGGGTAGCTCCTACAATGAGCAGTTCTTC. It specifies CASSLLSGGSSYNEQFF.